This T cell receptor beta chain derives from a study of STAT3 mutations in large granular lymphocyte leukemia. Overall study: Among longitudinally sequenced T-LGLL patients, roughly half had canonical activating STAT3 mutations detected. The study's findings and limits: In T-cell large granular lymphocyte leukemia, about half of patients showed multiple immunodominant subclonotypes. In about 30% of the 18 patients, new TCR clonotypes emerged after therapy. Some patients had persisting codominant clonotypes that could mask small clones.

The data were produced by immunoSEQ multiplex PCR, yet TCRdb's version contains in-frame clones alone and is incomplete. The data contain about 8,600 clones, 85% to 90% of them seen just once; the ten biggest clones take up about 81%. To note about this clone: The antigen is undetermined.

V gave up 4 bases and J gave up 2 bases, with 15 bases separating them. The CDR3 runs 17 residues. Germline V gene lookup returns CDR1 ENHRY and CDR2 SYGVKD. Source material: peripheral blood mononuclear cells. This TCR was recovered from an elderly man with T-cell large granular lymphocyte leukemia. Some clones in this sample may be carry-over from other donors' samples. The V gene is TRBV10-3, the J gene TRBJ2-6; maybe TRBD2 (7 bases). CDR3 bases: TGTGCCATCAGTGGGGGGGGCGCGGGTGCTGGGGCCAACGTCCTGACTTTC. Its translation is CAISGGGAGAGANVLTF.